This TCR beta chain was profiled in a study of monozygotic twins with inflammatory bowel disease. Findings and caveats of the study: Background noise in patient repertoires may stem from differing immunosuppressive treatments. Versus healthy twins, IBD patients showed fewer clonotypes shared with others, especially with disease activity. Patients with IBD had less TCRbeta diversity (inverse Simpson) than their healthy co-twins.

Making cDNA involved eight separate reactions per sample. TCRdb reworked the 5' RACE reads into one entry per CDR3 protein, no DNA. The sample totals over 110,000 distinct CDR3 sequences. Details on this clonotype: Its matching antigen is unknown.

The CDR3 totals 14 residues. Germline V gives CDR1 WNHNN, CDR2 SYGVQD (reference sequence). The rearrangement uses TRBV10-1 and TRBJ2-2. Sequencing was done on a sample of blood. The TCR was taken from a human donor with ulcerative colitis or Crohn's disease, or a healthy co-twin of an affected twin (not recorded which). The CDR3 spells CARQGYANTGELFF.